This T cell receptor beta chain was sequenced during a study of PD-1 blockade in classical Hodgkin lymphoma. Time point: cycle 4 day 1 (C4D1), after six to seven weeks of nivolumab. After autologous stem cell transplantation all patients relapsed, and prior brentuximab vedotin exposure differed between cohorts. CD4+ T cells were purified from thawed PBMCs by negative selection. Sequencing used immunoSEQ multiplex PCR; TCRdb keeps in-frame clones, though not all of them. The table includes fewer than 35,000 clones, about 88% detected once. Findings and caveats of the study: TCR diversity rose significantly by C4D1 in CD4+ but not CD8+ cells. With respect to the repertoire differences, their causes, possibly disease activity or prior therapy, remain undefined.

On this clone: Its specificity is not known.

CDR3 size: 13 residues. V was trimmed by 4 bases and J by 12 bases, leaving 16 bases between them. CDR1 and CDR2 from the germline V gene are SGHTA and FQGNSA. The material sequenced was CD4+ T cells from blood, taken before the fourth cycle of nivolumab. This TCR derives from a human donor with classical Hodgkin lymphoma. V is TRBV7-2 and J is TRBJ2-1; maybe TRBD1 (6 bases). The CDR3 is CASSSLQQGRQFF. CDR3 sequence (DNA): TGTGCCAGCAGCTCACTACAGCAGGGGCGGCAGTTCTTC.